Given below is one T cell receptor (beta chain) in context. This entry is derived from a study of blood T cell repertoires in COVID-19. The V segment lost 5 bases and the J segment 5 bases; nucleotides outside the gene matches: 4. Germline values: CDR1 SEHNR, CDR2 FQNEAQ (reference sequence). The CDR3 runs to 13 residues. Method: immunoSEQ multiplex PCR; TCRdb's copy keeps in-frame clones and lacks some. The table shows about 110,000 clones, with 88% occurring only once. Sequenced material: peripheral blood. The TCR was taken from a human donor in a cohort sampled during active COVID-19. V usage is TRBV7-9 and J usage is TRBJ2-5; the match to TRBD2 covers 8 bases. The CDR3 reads CASSPRTSETQYF. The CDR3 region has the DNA TGTGCCAGCAGCCCCCGGACTAGCGAGACCCAGTACTTC. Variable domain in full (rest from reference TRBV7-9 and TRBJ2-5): DTGVSQNPRHKITKRGQNVTFRCDPISEHNRLYWYRQTLGQGPEFLTYFQNEAQLEKSRLLSDRFSAERPKGSFSTLEIQRTEQGDSAMYLCASSPRTSETQYFGPGTRLLVL.